This is a list of T cell receptor beta chains from one sample in a study of shared clonotypes between healthy human individuals. Produced via immunoSEQ multiplex PCR; TCRdb's table is partial and in-frame only. The sample has 2,500,000 or so clones; 93% are singletons. Specimen: naive CD4+ T cells from PBMCs. These receptors all come from a man aged 18 to 29 in good health. Some clones in this sample may be carry-over from other donors' samples. Each CDR3 is given with its conserved first and last residue. The D gene is left open where the match is weak. Rows give clone size only sometimes, using once, few, many, or a class for an expanded clone.

DNA: TGTGCCAGCGCGGACGGTCATAACTATGGCTACACCTTC
CDR3: CASADGHNYGYTF
size: NA
D: NA
J: TRBJ1-2
V: TRBV6-1

DNA: TGTGCCAGCTCACCACCGAACGCGCGGGAGGGGTTCGAGCAGTACTTC
CDR3: CASSPPNAREGFEQYF
size: NA
D: TRBD2
J: TRBJ2-7
V: TRBV18

DNA: TGTGCCAGCAGTGAAATACCCCCTAGCAATCAGCCCCAGCATTTT
CDR3: CASSEIPPSNQPQHF
size: NA
D: NA
J: TRBJ1-5
V: TRBV6-1

DNA: TGTGCCAGCACCAAGACAGGTTACGAGCAGTACTTC
CDR3: CASTKTGYEQYF
size: NA
D: NA
J: TRBJ2-7
V: TRBV2

DNA: TGTGCCAGCAGACTAACAGGGGCCAAAGAGACCCAGTACTTC
CDR3: CASRLTGAKETQYF
size: once
D: TRBD1
J: TRBJ2-5
V: TRBV28

DNA: TGTGCCAGCTCACCGTTGGCCGGGTCCCAAGAGACCCAGTACTTC
CDR3: CASSPLAGSQETQYF
size: NA
D: NA
J: TRBJ2-5
V: TRBV18

DNA: TGCGCCAGCAGCTACGGGACTCCGGCCTACAATGAGCAGTTCTTC
CDR3: CASSYGTPAYNEQFF
size: NA
D: NA
J: TRBJ2-1
V: TRBV5-1

DNA: TGTGCCAGCAGCCGCGCAGGTTCCGGTTCCTACGAGCAGTACTTC
CDR3: CASSRAGSGSYEQYF
size: NA
D: NA
J: TRBJ2-7
V: TRBV6-4

DNA: TGTGCCAGTAGTGCTAGGGGGCAGAGCTCCTACAATGAGCAGTTCTTC
CDR3: CASSARGQSSYNEQFF
size: NA
D: TRBD1
J: TRBJ2-1
V: TRBV19

DNA: TGCGCCAGCAGCCCGACAGCTAGCACAGATACGCAGTATTTT
CDR3: CASSPTASTDTQYF
size: NA
D: NA
J: TRBJ2-3
V: TRBV5-1

DNA: TGTGCCAGCAGCATATCCTACGGACTAGCGGGAAGTCAAGAGACCCAGTACTTC
CDR3: CASSISYGLAGSQETQYF
size: NA
D: TRBD2
J: TRBJ2-5
V: TRBV7-8

DNA: TGCGCCAGCTCGGGACAGGGCGTCGCCGGGGAGCTGTTTTTT
CDR3: CASSGQGVAGELFF
size: NA
D: TRBD1
J: TRBJ2-2
V: TRBV5-1

DNA: TGTGCCAGCAGCCGAACACGCTCTGGGGCCAACGTCCTGACTTTC
CDR3: CASSRTRSGANVLTF
size: NA
D: NA
J: TRBJ2-6
V: TRBV11-2

DNA: TGTGCCAGCAGTCTAGCACTCTACAATGAGCAGTTCTTC
CDR3: CASSLALYNEQFF
size: NA
D: NA
J: TRBJ2-1
V: TRBV7-9

DNA: TGTGCTAGTGGTCTCCAAGCCGGGACCCCAGGGGGTTATAGCAATCAGCCCCAGCATTTT
CDR3: CASGLQAGTPGGYSNQPQHF
size: NA
D: TRBD1
J: TRBJ1-5
V: TRBV12-5

DNA: TGTGCCAGCAGCAATAGGATAACTAACTATGGCTACACCTTC
CDR3: CASSNRITNYGYTF
size: once
D: NA
J: TRBJ1-2
V: TRBV21-1

DNA: TGTGCCAGCTCACCAGGGACGGGTTATGGCTACACCTTC
CDR3: CASSPGTGYGYTF
size: once
D: NA
J: TRBJ1-2
V: TRBV18

DNA: TGTGCCAGCAGTTACCGAGGGACAGCCTATGGCTACACCTTC
CDR3: CASSYRGTAYGYTF
size: NA
D: TRBD1
J: TRBJ1-2
V: TRBV6-5

DNA: TGTGCCATCAGTGAGTCGTCCGAGCACAGGATGGTTATCTACGAGCAGTACTTC
CDR3: CAISESSEHRMVIYEQYF
size: NA
D: NA
J: TRBJ2-7
V: TRBV10-3

DNA: TGTGCCTGCCAAGGACAGGGGGACGTTGGCTACACCTTC
CDR3: CACQGQGDVGYTF
size: once
D: TRBD1
J: TRBJ1-2
V: TRBV30

DNA: TGTGCCAGCAGCTTTAGGCGGGAGGGCGGTGTAGTGTCCTACAATGAGCAGTTCTTC
CDR3: CASSFRREGGVVSYNEQFF
size: NA
D: TRBD2
J: TRBJ2-1
V: TRBV13

DNA: TGTGCCATCAATCCAGCGGGAAGCTCCTACAATGAGCAGTTCTTC
CDR3: CAINPAGSSYNEQFF
size: NA
D: TRBD2
J: TRBJ2-1
V: TRBV10-3

DNA: TGCGCCAGCAGCCTCCGGGACAGGGGGCTGTACGAGCAGTACTTC
CDR3: CASSLRDRGLYEQYF
size: NA
D: TRBD1
J: TRBJ2-7
V: TRBV5-1

DNA: TGTGCCACCAAGAGGGCGGGAAGGTCAGATACGCAGTATTTT
CDR3: CATKRAGRSDTQYF
size: NA
D: NA
J: TRBJ2-3
V: TRBV19

DNA: TGTGCCAGCAGTTCCCGAGACACCTACAATGAGCAGTTCTTC
CDR3: CASSSRDTYNEQFF
size: NA
D: NA
J: TRBJ2-1
V: TRBV6-5

DNA: TGTGCCAGCAGTGACTCGGGGGGGCTGGGCTACACCTTC
CDR3: CASSDSGGLGYTF
size: NA
D: NA
J: TRBJ1-2
V: TRBV6-4

DNA: TGTGCCAGTAGTATTCCAACTGGACTAGGCACGAGGGAGGAGACCCAGTACTTC
CDR3: CASSIPTGLGTREETQYF
size: NA
D: TRBD2
J: TRBJ2-5
V: TRBV19

DNA: TGTGCCATCAGCCCCCCAGGTTTTCGGTACGAGCAGTACTTC
CDR3: CAISPPGFRYEQYF
size: NA
D: NA
J: TRBJ2-7
V: TRBV10-3

DNA: TGTGCCAGCAGCTTAGAAGGAACAAGCACAGATACGCAGTATTTT
CDR3: CASSLEGTSTDTQYF
size: NA
D: NA
J: TRBJ2-3
V: TRBV7-2

DNA: TGTGCCAGCAGTTTATTCAGGGGGATCACCGGGGAGCTGTTTTTT
CDR3: CASSLFRGITGELFF
size: NA
D: TRBD1
J: TRBJ2-2
V: TRBV28

DNA: TGTGCCGGCAGTTTGCGGCAGAGAAGCACAGATACGCAGTATTTT
CDR3: CAGSLRQRSTDTQYF
size: NA
D: NA
J: TRBJ2-3
V: TRBV28

DNA: TGTGCCAGCAGCTTTATAGCGGGCCTCTCCTACGAGCAGTACTTC
CDR3: CASSFIAGLSYEQYF
size: NA
D: TRBD2
J: TRBJ2-7
V: TRBV11-2

DNA: TGCAGCGTTCTAGGACAGATGAACACCGGGGAGCTGTTTTTT
CDR3: CSVLGQMNTGELFF
size: NA
D: NA
J: TRBJ2-2
V: TRBV29-1

DNA: TGTGCCAGCAGCGCAGGGGCAAACAGTGAAAAACTGTTTTTT
CDR3: CASSAGANSEKLFF
size: NA
D: NA
J: TRBJ1-4
V: TRBV7-9

DNA: TGTGCCAGCAGCTTAGATCTCGGCGACAGGGAGGCCGGAAACACCATATATTTT
CDR3: CASSLDLGDREAGNTIYF
size: NA
D: TRBD1
J: TRBJ1-3
V: TRBV11-3

DNA: TGTGCCAGCAGCGTAGTACCTTCCGGGGCGGGTGAAAAACTGTTTTTT
CDR3: CASSVVPSGAGEKLFF
size: NA
D: NA
J: TRBJ1-4
V: TRBV9

DNA: TGTGCCAGCAGCACTGGGGGGCGCTCCTACAATGAGCAGTTCTTC
CDR3: CASSTGGRSYNEQFF
size: NA
D: NA
J: TRBJ2-1
V: TRBV6-1

DNA: TGTGCCAGGGGAATGGGGGGGAGCGGCTACACCTTC
CDR3: CARGMGGSGYTF
size: NA
D: NA
J: TRBJ1-2
V: TRBV28

DNA: TGTGCCAGCAGTGAAGCGGGACCAGGCACGTGG
CDR3: CASSEAGPGTW
size: NA
D: NA
J: TRBJ1-2
V: TRBV2

DNA: TGCAGCGTTGTCGAGAGACAGAACACCGGGGAGCTGTTTTTT
CDR3: CSVVERQNTGELFF
size: once
D: NA
J: TRBJ2-2
V: TRBV29-1

DNA: TGTGCCAGCAGCTTCCAGGGTTGGGCATTTCAGCCCCAGCATTTT
CDR3: CASSFQGWAFQPQHF
size: NA
D: NA
J: TRBJ1-5
V: TRBV5-8

DNA: TGTGCCAGCAGCTTGCGGGGGGGCGGCCGCTACGAGCAGTACTTC
CDR3: CASSLRGGGRYEQYF
size: NA
D: TRBD2
J: TRBJ2-7
V: TRBV5-6

DNA: TGCGCCAGCAGCGCGGGACAGCCCTACGAGCAGTACTTC
CDR3: CASSAGQPYEQYF
size: NA
D: NA
J: TRBJ2-7
V: TRBV5-1

DNA: TGTGCCAGCAGCCCAGGGTCCTACAATGAGCAGTTCTTC
CDR3: CASSPGSYNEQFF
size: NA
D: NA
J: TRBJ2-1
V: TRBV7-2

DNA: TGTGCCAGCAGTCAAACAAACAGAAACACCGGGGAGCTGTTTTTT
CDR3: CASSQTNRNTGELFF
size: NA
D: NA
J: TRBJ2-2
V: TRBV28

DNA: TGTGCCAGCAGCTTCTCCCGTTGGGAACGGGGCTACACCTTC
CDR3: CASSFSRWERGYTF
size: once
D: NA
J: TRBJ1-2
V: TRBV7-2

DNA: TGTGCCAGCAGCGAGAGGGGTGGCTATGGCTACACCTTC
CDR3: CASSERGGYGYTF
size: NA
D: NA
J: TRBJ1-2
V: TRBV7-3

DNA: TGTGCCATCAGTGAGTCGTTAACAGGGAACACTGAAGCTTTCTTT
CDR3: CAISESLTGNTEAFF
size: NA
D: NA
J: TRBJ1-1
V: TRBV10-3

DNA: TGCGCCAGCAGCCAAGATACCGCAGGCACTAACTATGGCTACACCTTC
CDR3: CASSQDTAGTNYGYTF
size: NA
D: NA
J: TRBJ1-2
V: TRBV4-1

DNA: TGCGCCAGCAGCCTGGACAGGATGAACACTGAAGCTTTCTTT
CDR3: CASSLDRMNTEAFF
size: NA
D: TRBD1
J: TRBJ1-1
V: TRBV5-1

DNA: TGTGCCAGCAGGACTAGCGGGAGACGAGCTGAGCAGTTCTTC
CDR3: CASRTSGRRAEQFF
size: NA
D: TRBD2
J: TRBJ2-1
V: TRBV5-4

DNA: TGTGCCAGCAGCTTGACTTATGGTAGCTCCTACGAGCAGTACTTC
CDR3: CASSLTYGSSYEQYF
size: NA
D: NA
J: TRBJ2-7
V: TRBV5-4

DNA: TGTGCCAGTAGCCTACGAGGGACGGACAACTCTGGAAACACCATATATTTT
CDR3: CASSLRGTDNSGNTIYF
size: NA
D: NA
J: TRBJ1-3
V: TRBV19